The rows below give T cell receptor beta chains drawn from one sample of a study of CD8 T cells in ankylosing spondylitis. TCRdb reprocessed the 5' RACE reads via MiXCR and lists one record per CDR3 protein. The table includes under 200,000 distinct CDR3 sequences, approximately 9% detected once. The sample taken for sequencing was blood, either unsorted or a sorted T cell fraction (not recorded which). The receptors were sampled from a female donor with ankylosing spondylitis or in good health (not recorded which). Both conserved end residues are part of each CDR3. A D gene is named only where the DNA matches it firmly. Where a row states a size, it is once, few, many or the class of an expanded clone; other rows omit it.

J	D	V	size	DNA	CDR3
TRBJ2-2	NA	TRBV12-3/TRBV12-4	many	TGTGCCAGCAGTTCAGGGGTAGGCGGGGAGCTGTTTTTT	CASSSGVGGELFF
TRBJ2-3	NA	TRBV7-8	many	TGTGCCAGCAGCTTAGGTTCGGATCAGGGAACTCGCACAGATACGCAGTATTTT	CASSLGSDQGTRTDTQYF
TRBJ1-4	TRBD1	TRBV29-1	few	TGCAGCGTTGGTAGACAGGGAACTAATGAAAAACTGTTTTTT	CSVGRQGTNEKLFF
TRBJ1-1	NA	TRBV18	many	TGTGCCAGCTCACCACCGGTGGGACCCGGGGGTGAAGCTTTCTTT	CASSPPVGPGGEAFF
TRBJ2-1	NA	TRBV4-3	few	TGCGCCAGCAGCCAAGACTCCAGCCCCTCGGGGGACAATGAGCAGTTCTTC	CASSQDSSPSGDNEQFF
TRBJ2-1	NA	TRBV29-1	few	TGCAGCGCTGCCCAGGGGCCCTCGACCTACAATGAGCAGTTCTTC	CSAAQGPSTYNEQFF
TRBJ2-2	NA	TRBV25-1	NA	TGTGCCAGCAAAGCGGGACATACGAACACCGGGGAGCTGTTTTTT	CASKAGHTNTGELFF
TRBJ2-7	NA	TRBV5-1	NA	TGCGCCAGCAGCTTGGCCTTGGGGGGCTACGAGCAGTACTTC	CASSLALGGYEQYF
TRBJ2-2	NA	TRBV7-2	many	TGTGCCAGCAGCTTACTCGGGAACACCGGGGAGCTGTTTTTT	CASSLLGNTGELFF
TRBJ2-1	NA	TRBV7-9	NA	TGTGCCAGCAGCCCCCCGGGAGAAACCTACAATGAGCAGTTCTTC	CASSPPGETYNEQFF
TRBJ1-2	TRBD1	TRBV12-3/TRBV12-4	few	TGTGCCAGCGCGCAGGGGACAGTCTACACCTTC	CASAQGTVYTF
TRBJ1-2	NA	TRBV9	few	TGTGCCAGCAGCCTCGGTTTGGGCTACACCTTC	CASSLGLGYTF
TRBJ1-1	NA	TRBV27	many	TGTGCCAGCAGTTTAATGGGGCAGGGGAACACTGAAGCTTTCTTT	CASSLMGQGNTEAFF
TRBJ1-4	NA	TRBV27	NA	TGTGCCAGCAGCGGGACAACTAATGAAAAACTGTTTTTT	CASSGTTNEKLFF
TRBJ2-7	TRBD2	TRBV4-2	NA	TGTGCCAGCAGCCAAGTATGGCGGGGGGACCACCCCTACGAGCAGTACTTC	CASSQVWRGDHPYEQYF
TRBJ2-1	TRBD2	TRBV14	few	TGTGCCAGCAGCCAAGAGCGGGGACTAGCGGGGCTCTACAATGAGCAGTTCTTC	CASSQERGLAGLYNEQFF
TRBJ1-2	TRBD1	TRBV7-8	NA	TGTGCCAGCAGCTTAGCACCCGGGACAGCTAACTATGGCTACACCTTC	CASSLAPGTANYGYTF
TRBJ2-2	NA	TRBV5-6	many	TGTGCCAGCAGCCCAAACTCCGGGGAGCTGTTTTTT	CASSPNSGELFF
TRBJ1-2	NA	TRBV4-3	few	TGCGCCAGCAGCCAAGCCAGGGTAAACTATGGCTACACCTTC	CASSQARVNYGYTF
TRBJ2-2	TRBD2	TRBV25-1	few	TGTGCCAGCAGTGAATATTGGCTGCTAGCGGGAGAAGGTACCGGGGAGCTGTTTTTT	CASSEYWLLAGEGTGELFF
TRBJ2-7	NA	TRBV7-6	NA	TGTGCCAGCAGCTTATACCCCAGGCTTCCCCACGACGAGCAGTACTTC	CASSLYPRLPHDEQYF
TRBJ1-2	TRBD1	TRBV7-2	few	TGTGCCAGCAGCTTTCGGGACAGTAACTATGGCTACACCTTC	CASSFRDSNYGYTF
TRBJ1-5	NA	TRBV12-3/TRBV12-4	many	TGTGCCAGCAGTTTAACCGGGACAAGTTATAGCAATCAGCCCCAGCATTTT	CASSLTGTSYSNQPQHF
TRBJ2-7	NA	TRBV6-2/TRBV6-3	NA	TGTGCCAGCAGTTACGTAGTAGGCGGCGAGCAGTACTTC	CASSYVVGGEQYF
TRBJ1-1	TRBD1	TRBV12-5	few	TGTGCTAGTGGTTTCACAGGGGAAGGGGACACTGAAGCTTTCTTT	CASGFTGEGDTEAFF
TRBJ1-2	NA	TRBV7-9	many	TGTGCCAGCAGTTTGGGGGCGCGGGGCTACACCTTC	CASSLGARGYTF
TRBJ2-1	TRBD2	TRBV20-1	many	TGCAGTGCCCTCCCCCTAGCCCAACTAGCGGGTAATGAGCAGTTCTTC	CSALPLAQLAGNEQFF
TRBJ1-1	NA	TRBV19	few	TGTGCCAGTAGTATAGACAGGGAAACTGAAGCTTTCTTT	CASSIDRETEAFF
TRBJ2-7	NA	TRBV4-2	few	TGTGCCAGCAGCCAACGGACCCAACCTTACGAGCAGTACTTC	CASSQRTQPYEQYF
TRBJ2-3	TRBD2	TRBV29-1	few	TGCAGCGTTTCCCGCGGGGGGGCGGATACGCAGTATTTT	CSVSRGGADTQYF
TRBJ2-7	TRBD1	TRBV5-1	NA	TGCGCCAGCAGCGGGGACAGTCACCGTCCCTACGAGGAGTACTTC	CASSGDSHRPYEEYF
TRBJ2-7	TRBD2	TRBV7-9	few	TGTGCCAGCAGCCCACCTAGCGGGAGGCGGTACGAGCAGTACTTC	CASSPPSGRRYEQYF
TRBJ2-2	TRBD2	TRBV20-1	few	TGCAGTGCTCCCTACCTACTAGCGGGACACACCGGGGAGCTGTTTTTT	CSAPYLLAGHTGELFF
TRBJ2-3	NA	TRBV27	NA	TGTGCCAGCCGAGACCTGAGTAGCTCAGATACGCAGTATTTT	CASRDLSSSDTQYF
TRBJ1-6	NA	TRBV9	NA	TGTGCCAGCAGTGAACAAATGGGGAATTCACCCCTCCACTTT	CASSEQMGNSPLHF
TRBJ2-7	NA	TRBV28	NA	TGTGCCAGCACCCAGGGGGGGGACGAGCAGTACTTC	CASTQGGDEQYF
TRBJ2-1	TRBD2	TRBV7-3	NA	TGTGCCAGCAGCGCAACCCCGGGACTAGCGGGAGACAATGAGCAGTTCTTC	CASSATPGLAGDNEQFF